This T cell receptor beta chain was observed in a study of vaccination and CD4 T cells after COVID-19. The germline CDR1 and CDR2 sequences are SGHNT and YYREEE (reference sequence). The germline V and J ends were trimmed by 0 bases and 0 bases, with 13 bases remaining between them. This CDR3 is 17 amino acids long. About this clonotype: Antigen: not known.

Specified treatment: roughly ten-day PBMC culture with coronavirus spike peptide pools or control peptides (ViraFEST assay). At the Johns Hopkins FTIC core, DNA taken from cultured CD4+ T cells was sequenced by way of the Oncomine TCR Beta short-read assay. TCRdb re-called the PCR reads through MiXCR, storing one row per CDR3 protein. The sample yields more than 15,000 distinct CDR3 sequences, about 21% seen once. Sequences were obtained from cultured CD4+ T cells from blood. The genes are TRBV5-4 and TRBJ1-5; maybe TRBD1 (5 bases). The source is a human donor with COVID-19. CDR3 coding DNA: TGTGCCAGCAGCTTGGCCAGGGTCGCTTATAGCAATCAGCCCCAGCATTTT. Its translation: CASSLARVAYSNQPQHF. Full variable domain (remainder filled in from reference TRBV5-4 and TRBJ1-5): ETGVTQSPTHLIKTRGQQVTLRCSSQSGHNTVSWYQQALGQGPQFIFQYYREEENGRGNFPPRFSGLQFPNYSSELNVNALELDDSALYLCASSLARVAYSNQPQHFGDGTRLSIL.